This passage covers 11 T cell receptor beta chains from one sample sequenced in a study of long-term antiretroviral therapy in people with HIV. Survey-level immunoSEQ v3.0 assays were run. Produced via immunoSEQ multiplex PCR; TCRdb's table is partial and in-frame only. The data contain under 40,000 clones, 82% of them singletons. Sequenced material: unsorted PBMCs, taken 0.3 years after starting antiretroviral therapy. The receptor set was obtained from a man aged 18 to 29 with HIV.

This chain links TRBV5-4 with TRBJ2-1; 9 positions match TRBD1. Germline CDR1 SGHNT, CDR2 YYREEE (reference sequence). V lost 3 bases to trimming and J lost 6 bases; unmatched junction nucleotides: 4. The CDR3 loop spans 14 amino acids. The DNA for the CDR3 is TGTGCCAGCAGCTACGGGACAGGGATCAATGAGCAGTTCTTC. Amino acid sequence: CASSYGTGINEQFF.

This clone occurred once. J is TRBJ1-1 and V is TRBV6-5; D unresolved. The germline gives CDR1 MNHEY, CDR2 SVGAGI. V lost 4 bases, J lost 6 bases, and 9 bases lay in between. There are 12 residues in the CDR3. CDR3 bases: TGTGCCAGCAGTTTAGGTGGGTCTGAAGCTTTCTTT. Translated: CASSLGGSEAFF.

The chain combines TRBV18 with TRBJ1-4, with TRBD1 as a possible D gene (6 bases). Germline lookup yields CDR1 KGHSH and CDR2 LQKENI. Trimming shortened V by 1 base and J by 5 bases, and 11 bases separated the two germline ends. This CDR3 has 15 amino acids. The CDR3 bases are TGTGCCAGCTCACCACGCCTCACAGGGAATGAAAAACTGTTTTTT. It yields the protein CASSPRLTGNEKLFF.

CDR3 region: CASSTRDRSYEQYF. Here the CDR3 DNA reads TGTGCCAGCAGCACGCGGGACCGATCCTACGAGCAGTACTTC. The J gene is TRBJ2-7, the V gene TRBV4-2; a possible D gene is TRBD2 (6 bases). V lost 5 bases and J lost 1, with 12 bases in between. CDR1 is LGHNA and CDR2 is YNFKEQ in the germline V gene. The CDR3 runs to 14 residues.

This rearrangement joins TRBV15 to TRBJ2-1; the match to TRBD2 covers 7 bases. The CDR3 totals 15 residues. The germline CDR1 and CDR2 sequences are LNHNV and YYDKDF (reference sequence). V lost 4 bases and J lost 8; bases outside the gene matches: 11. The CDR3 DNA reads TGTGCCACCAGCACCGATGGGGCTAGCGGTCATGAGCAGTTCTTC. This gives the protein CATSTDGASGHEQFF.

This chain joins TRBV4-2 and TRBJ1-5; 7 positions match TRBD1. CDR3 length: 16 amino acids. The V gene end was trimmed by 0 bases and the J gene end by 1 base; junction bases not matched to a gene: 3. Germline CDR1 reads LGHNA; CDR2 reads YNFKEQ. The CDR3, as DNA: TGTGCCAGCAGCCAAGAGGGACAGCGGAGCAATCAGCCCCAGCATTTT. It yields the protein CASSQEGQRSNQPQHF.

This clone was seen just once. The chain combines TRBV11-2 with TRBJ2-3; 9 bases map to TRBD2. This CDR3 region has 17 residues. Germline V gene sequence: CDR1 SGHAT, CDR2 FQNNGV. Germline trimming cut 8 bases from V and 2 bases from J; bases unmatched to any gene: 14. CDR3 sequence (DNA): TGTGCCAGCGCCCCCGCTCCGGGGACTAGCTTCACAGATACGCAGTATTTT. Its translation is CASAPAPGTSFTDTQYF. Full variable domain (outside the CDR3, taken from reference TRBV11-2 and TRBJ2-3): EAGVAQSPRYKIIEKRQSVAFWCNPISGHATLYWYQQILGQGPKLLIQFQNNGVVDDSQLPKDRFSAERLKGVDSTLKIQPAKLEDSAVYLCASAPAPGTSFTDTQYFGPGTRLTVL.

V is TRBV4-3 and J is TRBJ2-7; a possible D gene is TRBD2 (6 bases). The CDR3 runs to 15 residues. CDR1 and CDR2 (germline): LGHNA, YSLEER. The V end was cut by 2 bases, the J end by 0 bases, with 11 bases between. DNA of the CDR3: TGCGCCAGCAGCCAATCGAGCGGGTTCTCCTACGAGCAGTACTTC. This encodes CASSQSSGFSYEQYF.

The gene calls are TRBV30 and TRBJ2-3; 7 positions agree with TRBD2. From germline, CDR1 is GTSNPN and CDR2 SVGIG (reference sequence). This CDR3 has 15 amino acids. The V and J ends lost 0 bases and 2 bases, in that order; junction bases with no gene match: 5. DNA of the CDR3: TGTGCCTGGAGTGTAGCGGGAAAAGACACAGATACGCAGTATTTT. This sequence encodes CAWSVAGKDTDTQYF.

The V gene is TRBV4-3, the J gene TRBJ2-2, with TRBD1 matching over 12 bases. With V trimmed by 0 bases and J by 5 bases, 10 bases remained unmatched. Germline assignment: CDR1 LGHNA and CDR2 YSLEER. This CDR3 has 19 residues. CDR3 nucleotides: TGCGCCAGCAGCCAAGATAACCTGGGACAGGGGGCAGGTACCGGGGAGCTGTTTTTT. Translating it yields CASSQDNLGQGAGTGELFF.

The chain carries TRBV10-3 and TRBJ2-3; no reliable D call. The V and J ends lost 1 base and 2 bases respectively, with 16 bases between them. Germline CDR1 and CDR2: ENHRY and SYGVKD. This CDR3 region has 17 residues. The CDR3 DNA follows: TGTGCCATCAGTGAGTTATCTACGGGCCTACCCACAGATACGCAGTATTTT. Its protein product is CAISELSTGLPTDTQYF.